This paragraph reports one T cell receptor beta chain. Antigen: not known. This specimen belongs to a study of shared clonotypes between healthy human individuals. General observations from the study: Depth was large, yet rarefaction showed that sorted-subset sequencing was incomplete. Larger estimated richness was generally seen in naive subsets than in memory subsets.

CD45RO-negative CD8 cells positively selected for CCR7 made up the naive population, which excluded terminally differentiated effector memory CD45RA+ cells. Each PCR replicate from the sorted subsets contained about 200 ng DNA, which is about 30,000 T cell genomes. The assay was immunoSEQ multiplex PCR, and TCRdb's table has in-frame clones only and misses some. The table includes 2 million to 2.5 million clones, less than 95% detected once. Trimming stripped 6 bases from V and 6 bases from J, with 17 bases between. The CDR3 length is 14 residues. CDR1 and CDR2 from the germline V gene are MNHEY and SMNVEV (reference sequence).

Material: naive CD8+ T cells sorted from blood. The chain has TRBV27 and TRBJ1-2; D might be TRBD1 (5 bases). This receptor was identified in a man aged 18 to 30 in good health. CDR3 sequence: CASSLLGGEDGYTF. CDR3 DNA sequence: TGTGCCAGCAGCCTCCTCGGAGGGGAAGATGGCTACACCTTC.